The 4 T cell receptor beta chains listed next were all sequenced from one sample in a study of Graves' ophthalmopathy and Graves' hyperthyroidism. Transcripts of RNA were the source for amplifying TCR beta CDR3 regions. Second-round multiplex PCR came after first-round RT-PCR with HTBI primers. TCRdb fed the multiplex PCR reads into MiXCR, producing one record per CDR3 protein. The table includes hundreds of thousands of distinct CDR3 sequences, about 44% detected once. Input material: peripheral blood. These receptors all come from an adult man with Graves' ophthalmopathy.

In the case of this clonotype: A much larger clone differs from this one at a single base, so this may be a read error. The chain has TRBV29-1 and TRBJ2-2; D might be TRBD1 (6 bases). Germline V CDR1 and CDR2: SQVTM, ANQGSEA. Trimming took 1 base from V and 10 from J, leaving 10 bases between them. The CDR3 is made up of 12 amino acids. CDR3 bases: TGCAGCGTTGAAGCGACAGGCGAGGAGCTGTTTTTT. As protein: CSVEATGEELFF.

This clonotype came up a few times. V usage is TRBV7-8 and J usage is TRBJ1-4; D remains unclear. V was cut by 5 bases and J by 0 bases, with 16 bases left in between. This CDR3 is 17 amino acids long. Germline V gene sequence: CDR1 SGHVS, CDR2 FQNEAQ. The CDR3 is CASSGPDTHATNEKLFF. In DNA, the CDR3 is TGTGCCAGCAGCGGACCTGATACCCACGCAACTAATGAAAAACTGTTTTTT.

This clonotype showed up many times. The rearrangement uses TRBV2 and TRBJ1-4, with 8 bases identical to TRBD1. This CDR3 has 16 amino acids. With V trimmed by 2 bases and J by 10 bases, 12 bases remained unmatched. In germline, CDR1 is SNHLY, CDR2 FYNNEI. CDR3 in amino acids: CASSESLTGEVGKLFF. For the CDR3, the DNA is TGTGCCAGCAGTGAATCTTTGACAGGGGAGGTGGGAAAACTGTTTTTT.

With regard to this clonotype: The conserved final phenylalanine or tryptophan is absent from the CDR3, which likely points to a read error. J is TRBJ2-5 and V is TRBV7-3, with TRBD2 as a possible D gene (6 bases). Trimming pared 2 bases from V and 5 bases from J, leaving 12 bases between. CDR1 is SGHTA, CDR2 FQGTGA, per germline. The CDR3 has 14 amino acids. CDR3 protein: CASSLGGSGETQYL. Here the CDR3 DNA reads TGTGCCAGCAGCTTAGGGGGGTCCGGGGAGACCCAGTACCTC.